This TCR beta chain comes out of a study of blood T cell repertoires in COVID-19. Libraries were prepared by immunoSEQ multiplex PCR; TCRdb keeps only in-frame clonotypes and omits some of them. The sample has about 100,000 clones, approximately 90% seen once. The sequence came from a man aged 45-60 years with active COVID-19. The material sequenced was peripheral blood.

The CDR3 DNA reads as TGTGCCACCAGTGATCCCGGACAGGGAGGGAATGAGCAGTTCTTC. Its translation is CATSDPGQGGNEQFF. V and J are TRBV24-1 and TRBJ2-1; D might be TRBD1 (8 bases). Looked up from germline, CDR1 is KGHDR and CDR2 is SFDVKD. This CDR3 spans 15 amino acids. V lost 3 bases, J lost 7 bases, and 15 bases lay in between.